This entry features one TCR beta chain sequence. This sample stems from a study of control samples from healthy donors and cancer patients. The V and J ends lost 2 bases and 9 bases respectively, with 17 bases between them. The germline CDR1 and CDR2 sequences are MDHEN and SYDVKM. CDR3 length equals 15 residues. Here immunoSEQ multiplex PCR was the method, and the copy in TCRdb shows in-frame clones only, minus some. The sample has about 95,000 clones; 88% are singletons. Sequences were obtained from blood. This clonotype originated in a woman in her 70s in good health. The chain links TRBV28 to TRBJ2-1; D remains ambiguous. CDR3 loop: CASSLIGSRIGEQFF. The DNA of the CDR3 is TGTGCCAGCAGTTTAATAGGGTCACGGATCGGTGAGCAGTTCTTC.